This T cell receptor (beta chain) was captured in a study of blood T cell repertoires in COVID-19. Turning to the study itself: Nucleic acid was either cDNA or gDNA, and it came from T cells, B-cell-depleted T cells, or PBMCs.

TCRdb's table, derived via immunoSEQ multiplex PCR, lists solely in-frame clones and lacks some. The sample holds under 150,000 clones, more than 70% seen once. Trimming at V came to 9 bases and at J to 5 bases, leaving 4 bases not matched to a gene. Germline lookup yields CDR1 SNHLY and CDR2 FYNNEI. The CDR3 runs 12 residues. This TCR was recovered from a human donor in a cohort sampled during active COVID-19. The material sequenced was peripheral blood. The chain carries TRBV2 and TRBJ2-5, with 9 positions matching TRBD2. Here the CDR3 reads CASSGGGETQYF. The CDR3 nucleotides are TGTGCCAGTAGCGGGGGCGGGGAGACCCAGTACTTC.